This TCR beta chain was identified in a study of T cell changes during pregnancy in multiple sclerosis. Method: immunoSEQ multiplex PCR; TCRdb's copy keeps in-frame clones and lacks some. In the table there are 35,000 to 55,000 clones, 90% of which are singletons. The CDR3 has 15 residues. Germline values: CDR1 SEHNR, CDR2 FQNEAQ (reference sequence). V lost 2 bases, J lost 2 bases, and 5 bases stayed unmatched. This clonotype was sampled from a female donor in good health, enrolled as a control in a pregnancy study. Sample: peripheral blood, taken in the second trimester of pregnancy. The chain joins TRBV7-9 to TRBJ2-7; 8 bases are a match to TRBD2. The CDR3 spells CASSLLSGGPYEQYF. The CDR3 DNA sequence: TGTGCCAGCAGCTTACTCTCGGGGGGGCCCTACGAGCAGTACTTC. Full variable domain (rest looked up from reference TRBV7-9 and TRBJ2-7): DTGVSQNPRHKITKRGQNVTFRCDPISEHNRLYWYRQTLGQGPEFLTYFQNEAQLEKSRLLSDRFSAERPKGSFSTLEIQRTEQGDSAMYLCASSLLSGGPYEQYFGPGTRLTVT.